Detailed here is one TCR beta chain. As yet, its antigen is unknown. Trimming pared 8 bases from V and 8 bases from J, leaving 18 bases between. CDR1 is MNHEY, CDR2 SVGAGI, per germline. CDR3 length: 14 amino acids. This specimen comes from a study of T cells after posttransplantation cyclophosphamide. Broader study findings: After PTCy, TRB diversity resembled that of CNI/methotrexate controls. TRB overlap between skin or GI tissue T cells and blood was limited. Later post-transplant blood repertoires were often dominated by donor CD8+ memory clones.

A marrow graft followed busulfan-fludarabine conditioning, with cyclophosphamide on days +3 and +4. Sequencing was performed with immunoSEQ multiplex PCR; in TCRdb, only in-frame clones are kept and a portion is missing. The table lists tens of thousands of clones, about 90% of them singletons. Specimen: PBMCs, collected around 60 days after allogeneic stem cell transplant with posttransplant cyclophosphamide. This sequence was found in a male patient in his sixties who received an allogeneic stem cell transplant from a related donor and was CMV-positive. These T cells may partly come from the graft donor. The V call is TRBV6-5, the J call TRBJ1-4, with D possibly matching TRBD1 (5 bases). The CDR3 loop reads CASRLNPGYEKLFF. The DNA of the CDR3 is TGTGCCAGCCGATTAAATCCAGGGTACGAAAAACTGTTTTTT.